Sequencing of this TCR beta chain was carried out in a study of regulatory T cells in long-lasting Graves disease. Through Arm-PCR of CDR3 regions and iRepertoire HTBI primers, TCR beta libraries were built. TCRdb recomputed calls from the multiplex PCR reads with MiXCR, one row per CDR3 protein. Here the sample spans roughly 500,000 distinct CDR3 sequences, 13% being singletons. Findings and limits, study-wide: Less diverse TCR repertoires were seen in persistent Graves' patients than in newly diagnosed ones.

This clonotype was detected only a few times. The target antigen is unknown. CDR1 is MNHNS, CDR2 SASEGT, per germline. The CDR3 has 14 amino acids. V lost 11 bases and J 5 bases, leaving 18 bases between the germline ends. Stated time point: newly diagnosed GD, antithyroid drugs for less than 3 months. PBMC-extracted RNA yielded the TCR library. It was an endocrinology department in Xi'an, China, that provided the patients. This same sample was also taken into another study, of T cells in Graves' hyperthyroidism and ophthalmopathy. That paper states: With the HTBI primer set, the TCR CDR3 went through a first round of RT-PCR. Ophthalmopathy, which appeared later, was predicted by the model a median about 6 months before onset.

The chain carries TRBV6-1 and TRBJ1-4; unclear D gene. This sequence originates from a young man with Graves disease. The sample in question was peripheral blood mononuclear cells (PBMCs), obtained at new diagnosis, from a patient treated with antithyroid drugs. The CDR3 sequence: CACNLLGPNEKLFF. Here the CDR3 DNA reads TGTGCCTGCAACCTTCTGGGCCCGAATGAAAAACTGTTTTTT.